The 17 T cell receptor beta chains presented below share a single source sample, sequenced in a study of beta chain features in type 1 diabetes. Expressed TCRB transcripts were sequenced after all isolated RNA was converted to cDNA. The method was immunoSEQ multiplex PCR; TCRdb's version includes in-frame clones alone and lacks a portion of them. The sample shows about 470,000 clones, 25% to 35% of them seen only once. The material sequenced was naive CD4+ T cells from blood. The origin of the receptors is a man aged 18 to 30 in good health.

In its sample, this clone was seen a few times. The CDR3 loop reads CASTRTITDTQYF. CDR3 nucleotide sequence: TGTGCCAGCACCCGGACAATAACAGATACGCAGTATTTT. This sequence joins TRBV2 and TRBJ2-3, with a possible D match to TRBD1 (5 bases). Trimming cost V 7 bases and J 3 bases, with 11 bases left between them. The CDR3 runs to 13 residues. Germline CDR1 and CDR2: SNHLY and FYNNEI. The full variable domain, in which reference TRBV2 and TRBJ2-3 provide the parts outside the CDR3, is EPEVTQTPSHQVTQMGQEVILRCVPISNHLYFYWYRQILGQKVEFLVSFYNNEISEKSEIFDDQFSVERPDGSNFTLKIRSTKLEDSAMYFCASTRTITDTQYFGPGTRLTVL.

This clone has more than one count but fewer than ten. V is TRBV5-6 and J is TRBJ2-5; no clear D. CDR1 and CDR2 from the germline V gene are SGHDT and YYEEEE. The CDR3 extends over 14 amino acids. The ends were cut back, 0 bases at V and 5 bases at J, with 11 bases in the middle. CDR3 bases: TGTGCCAGCAGCTTGGGGCTGCCCGTGGAGACCCAGTACTTC. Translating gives CASSLGLPVETQYF.

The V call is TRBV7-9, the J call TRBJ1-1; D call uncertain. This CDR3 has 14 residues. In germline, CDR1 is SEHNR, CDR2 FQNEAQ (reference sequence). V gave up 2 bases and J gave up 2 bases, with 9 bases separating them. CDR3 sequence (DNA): TGTGCCAGCAGCTTATTCGCGGGTAACACTGAAGCTTTCTTT. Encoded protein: CASSLFAGNTEAFF.

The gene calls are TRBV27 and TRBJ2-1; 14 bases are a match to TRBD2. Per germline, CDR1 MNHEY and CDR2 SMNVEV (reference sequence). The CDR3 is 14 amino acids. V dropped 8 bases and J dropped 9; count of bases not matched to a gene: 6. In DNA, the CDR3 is TGTGCCAGCCGGACTAGCGGGAGGTCCGCTGAGCAGTTCTTC. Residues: CASRTSGRSAEQFF.

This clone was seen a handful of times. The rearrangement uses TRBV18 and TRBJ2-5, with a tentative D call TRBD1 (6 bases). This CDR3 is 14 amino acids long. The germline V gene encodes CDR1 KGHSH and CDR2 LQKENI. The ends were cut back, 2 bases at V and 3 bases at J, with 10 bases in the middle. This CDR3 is CASSPTWTEETQYF. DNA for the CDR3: TGTGCCAGCTCACCAACGTGGACAGAAGAGACCCAGTACTTC.

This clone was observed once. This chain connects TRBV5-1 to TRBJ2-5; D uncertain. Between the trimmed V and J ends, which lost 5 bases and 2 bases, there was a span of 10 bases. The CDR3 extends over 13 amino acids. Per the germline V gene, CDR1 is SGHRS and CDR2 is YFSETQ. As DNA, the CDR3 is TGCGCCAGCAGACCGACTGTTCAAGAGACCCAGTACTTC. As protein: CASRPTVQETQYF.

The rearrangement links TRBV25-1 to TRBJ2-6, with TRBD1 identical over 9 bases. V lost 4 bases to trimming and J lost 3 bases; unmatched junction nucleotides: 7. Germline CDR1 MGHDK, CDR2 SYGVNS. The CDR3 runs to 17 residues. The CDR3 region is CASSGEQGAFGANVLTF. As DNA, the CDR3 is TGTGCCAGCAGTGGGGAACAGGGGGCGTTTGGGGCCAACGTCCTGACTTTC.

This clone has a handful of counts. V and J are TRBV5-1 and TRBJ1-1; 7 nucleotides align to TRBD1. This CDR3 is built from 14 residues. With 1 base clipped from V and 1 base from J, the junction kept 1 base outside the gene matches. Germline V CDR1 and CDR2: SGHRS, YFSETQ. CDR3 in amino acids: CASSLNRGNTEAFF. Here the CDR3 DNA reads TGCGCCAGCAGCTTGAACAGGGGGAACACTGAAGCTTTCTTT.

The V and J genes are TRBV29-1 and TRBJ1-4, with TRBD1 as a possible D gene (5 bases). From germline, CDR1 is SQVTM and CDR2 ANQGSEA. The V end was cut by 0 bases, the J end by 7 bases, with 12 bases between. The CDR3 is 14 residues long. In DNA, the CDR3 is TGCAGCGTTGAAGACGCCCAGGGACGTGAAAAACTGTTTTTT. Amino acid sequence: CSVEDAQGREKLFF. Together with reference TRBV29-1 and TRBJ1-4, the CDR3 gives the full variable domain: SAVISQKPSRDICQRGTSLTIQCQVDSQVTMMFWYRQQPGQSLTLIATANQGSEATYESGFVIDKFPISRPNLTFSTLTVSNMSPEDSSIYLCSVEDAQGREKLFFGSGTQLSVL.

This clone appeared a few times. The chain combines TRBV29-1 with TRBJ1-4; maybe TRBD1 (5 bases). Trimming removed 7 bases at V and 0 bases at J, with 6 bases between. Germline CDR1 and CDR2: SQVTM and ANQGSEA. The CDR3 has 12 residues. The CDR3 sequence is CSGGATNEKLFF. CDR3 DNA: TGCAGCGGAGGGGCAACTAATGAAAAACTGTTTTTT.

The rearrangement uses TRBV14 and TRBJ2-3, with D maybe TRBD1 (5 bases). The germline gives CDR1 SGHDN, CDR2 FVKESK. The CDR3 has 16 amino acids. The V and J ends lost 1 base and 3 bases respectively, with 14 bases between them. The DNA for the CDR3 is TGTGCCAGCAGCCAAGTTAGGACATTCGGTACAGATACGCAGTATTTT. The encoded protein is CASSQVRTFGTDTQYF.

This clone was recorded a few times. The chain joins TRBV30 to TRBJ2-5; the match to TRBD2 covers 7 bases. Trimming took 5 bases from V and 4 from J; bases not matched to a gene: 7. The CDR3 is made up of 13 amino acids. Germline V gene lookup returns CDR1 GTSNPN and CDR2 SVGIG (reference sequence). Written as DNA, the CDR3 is TGTGCCTGGGTACCGGGGGGTGGAGAGACCCAGTACTTC. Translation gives CAWVPGGGETQYF.

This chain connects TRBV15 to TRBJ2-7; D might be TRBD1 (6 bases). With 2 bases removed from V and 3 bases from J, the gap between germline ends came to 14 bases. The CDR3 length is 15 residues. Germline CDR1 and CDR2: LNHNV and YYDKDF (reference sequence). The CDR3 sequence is CATSRSTGTLYEQYF. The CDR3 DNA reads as TGTGCCACCAGCAGATCGACAGGTACTCTCTACGAGCAGTACTTC.

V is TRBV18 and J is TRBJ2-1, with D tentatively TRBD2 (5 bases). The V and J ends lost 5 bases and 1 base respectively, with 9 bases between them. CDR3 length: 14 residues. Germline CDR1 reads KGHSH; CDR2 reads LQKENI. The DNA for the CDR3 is TGTGCCAGCTCATGGACTGGATCCTACAATGAGCAGTTCTTC. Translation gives CASSWTGSYNEQFF. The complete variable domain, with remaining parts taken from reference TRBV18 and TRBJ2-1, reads NAGVMQNPRHLVRRRGQEARLRCSPMKGHSHVYWYRQLPEEGLKFMVYLQKENIIDESGMPKERFSAEFPKEGPSILRIQQVVRGDSAAYFCASSWTGSYNEQFFGPGTRLTVL.

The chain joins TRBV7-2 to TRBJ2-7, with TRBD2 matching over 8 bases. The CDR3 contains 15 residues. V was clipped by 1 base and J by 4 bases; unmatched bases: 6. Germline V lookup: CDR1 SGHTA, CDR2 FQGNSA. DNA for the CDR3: TGTGCCAGCAGCTTAGGGCCGGGAGGGCCTTACGAGCAGTACTTC. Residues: CASSLGPGGPYEQYF. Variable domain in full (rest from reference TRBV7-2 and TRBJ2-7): GAGVSQSPSNKVTEKGKDVELRCDPISGHTALYWYRQSLGQGLEFLIYFQGNSAPDKSGLPSDRFSAERTGGSVSTLTIQRTQQEDSAVYLCASSLGPGGPYEQYFGPGTRLTVT.

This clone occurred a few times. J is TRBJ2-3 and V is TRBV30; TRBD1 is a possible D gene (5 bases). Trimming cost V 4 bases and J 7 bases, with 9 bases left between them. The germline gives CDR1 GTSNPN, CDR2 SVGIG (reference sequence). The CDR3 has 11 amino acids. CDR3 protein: CAWTSGYTQYF. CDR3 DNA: TGTGCCTGGACCTCAGGGTATACGCAGTATTTT.

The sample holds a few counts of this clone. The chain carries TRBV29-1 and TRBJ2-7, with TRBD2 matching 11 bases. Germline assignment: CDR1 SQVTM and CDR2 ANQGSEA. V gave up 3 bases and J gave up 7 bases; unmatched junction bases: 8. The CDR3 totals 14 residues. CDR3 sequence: CSVEASGRRREQYF. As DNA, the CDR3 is TGCAGCGTTGAGGCTAGCGGGAGGCGGAGGGAGCAGTACTTC.